This T cell receptor beta chain appears in the sequencing data of a study of siplizumab effects on memory and regulatory T cells. Trimming took off 5 bases at V and 8 bases at J, with 9 bases between the two ends. CDR1 and CDR2 from the germline V gene are MNHEY and SVGAGI. The CDR3 covers 12 residues. TCRdb's table, derived via immunoSEQ multiplex PCR, lists solely in-frame clones and lacks some. The data hold some 62,000 clones, with roughly 83% observed a single time. The source of this sequence is a human donor in good health. The specimen was memory CD4+ T cells sorted from blood. V gene TRBV6-5 combines with J gene TRBJ2-2, with D hard to call. CDR3 coding DNA: TGTGCCAGCAGTCCGACATTTGGGGAGCTGTTTTTT. Its translation: CASSPTFGELFF.